This T cell receptor beta chain is drawn from a study of T cell responses to AZD1222 COVID-19 vaccine. Method: immunoSEQ multiplex PCR; TCRdb's copy keeps in-frame clones and lacks some. The sample includes about 170,000 clones, 90% of them seen just once. After removal of 2 bases from V and 9 bases from J, the junction contained 6 bases not matched to a gene. The CDR3 covers 15 residues. Germline lookup yields CDR1 SEHNR and CDR2 FQNEAQ (reference sequence). The chain has TRBV7-9 and TRBJ2-1; the match to TRBD2 covers 11 bases. The sequence was collected from an adult who received the MenACWY meningococcal vaccine as a control. The source material was peripheral blood, sampled 28 days after the second dose of the MenACWY control vaccine. CDR3 sequence: CASSLPSGRSGEQFF. The CDR3 DNA sequence: TGTGCCAGCAGCTTACCTAGCGGGAGGTCAGGTGAGCAGTTCTTC.